The rows below give T cell receptor beta chains drawn from one sample of a study of blood T cell repertoires in COVID-19. Generated by immunoSEQ multiplex PCR, the TCRdb table keeps only in-frame clones and is missing some. The sample shows about 190,000 clones, 78% of them seen only once. The sequencing input was peripheral blood. Receptors originate from a woman aged 80 or over with active or convalescent COVID-19. CDR3s include the opening cysteine and the closing phenylalanine or tryptophan. D genes are given only for firm matches. Expanded clones get a size class; other rows say once, few or many, or leave the size out.

v_gene: TRBV6-5
d_gene: -
abundance: -
j_gene: TRBJ1-2
CDR3aa: CASLGGPNYGYTF
CDR3nt: TGTGCCAGCCTTGGGGGCCCTAACTATGGCTACACCTTC

v_gene: TRBV11-3
d_gene: -
abundance: -
j_gene: TRBJ1-1
CDR3aa: CASSLDPGGRAFF
CDR3nt: TGTGCCAGCAGCTTAGATCCCGGGGGGAGAGCTTTCTTT

v_gene: TRBV18
d_gene: TRBD1
abundance: -
j_gene: TRBJ2-3
CDR3aa: CASSRQGETDTQYF
CDR3nt: TGTGCCAGCTCGCGACAGGGTGAGACAGATACGCAGTATTTT

v_gene: TRBV7-2
d_gene: -
abundance: few
j_gene: TRBJ2-2
CDR3aa: CASSLGRRTGELFF
CDR3nt: TGTGCCAGCAGCTTAGGGCGGCGCACCGGGGAGCTGTTTTTT

v_gene: TRBV5-1
d_gene: -
abundance: -
j_gene: TRBJ1-1
CDR3aa: CASSFDSYRVTEAFF
CDR3nt: TGCGCCAGCAGCTTCGACAGTTATCGAGTCACTGAAGCTTTCTTT

v_gene: TRBV28
d_gene: TRBD1
abundance: -
j_gene: TRBJ1-5
CDR3aa: CASSLMGQGFQPQHF
CDR3nt: TGTGCCAGCAGTTTAATGGGACAGGGCTTTCAGCCCCAGCATTTT

v_gene: TRBV10-1
d_gene: TRBD1
abundance: few
j_gene: TRBJ1-1
CDR3aa: CASSGRRGAHTEAFF
CDR3nt: TGCGCCAGCAGTGGACGCAGGGGGGCGCACACTGAAGCTTTCTTT

v_gene: TRBV7-6
d_gene: TRBD2
abundance: -
j_gene: TRBJ2-5
CDR3aa: CASSLQRGRYQETQYF
CDR3nt: TGTGCCAGCAGCTTACAGCGGGGGAGGTACCAAGAGACCCAGTACTTC

v_gene: TRBV4-3
d_gene: TRBD1
abundance: few
j_gene: TRBJ1-5
CDR3aa: CASSQWTGGNQPQHF
CDR3nt: TGCGCCAGCAGCCAATGGACAGGGGGCAATCAGCCCCAGCATTTT

v_gene: TRBV3-1/TRBV3-2
d_gene: -
abundance: -
j_gene: TRBJ1-3
CDR3aa: CASSPRQTSGNTIYF
CDR3nt: TGTGCCAGCAGCCCCCGACAGACCTCTGGAAACACCATATATTTT

v_gene: TRBV7-2
d_gene: -
abundance: -
j_gene: TRBJ1-2
CDR3aa: CASSLGTAFNYGYTF
CDR3nt: TGTGCCAGCAGCTTAGGGACAGCCTTTAACTATGGCTACACCTTC

v_gene: TRBV19
d_gene: TRBD1
abundance: -
j_gene: TRBJ1-1
CDR3aa: CASSIRLGTGLNTEAFF
CDR3nt: TGTGCCAGTAGTATACGCCTCGGGACAGGGTTGAACACTGAAGCTTTCTTT

v_gene: TRBV9
d_gene: TRBD1
abundance: once
j_gene: TRBJ2-5
CDR3aa: CASSPRQGVTQETQYF
CDR3nt: TGTGCCAGCAGCCCGCGACAGGGGGTTACCCAAGAGACCCAGTACTTC

v_gene: TRBV3-1/TRBV3-2
d_gene: TRBD2
abundance: -
j_gene: TRBJ2-5
CDR3aa: CASSHIGAFLAGTTETQYF
CDR3nt: TGTGCCAGCAGCCACATAGGGGCTTTTCTAGCGGGGACAACGGAGACCCAGTACTTC

v_gene: TRBV7-9
d_gene: -
abundance: -
j_gene: TRBJ2-7
CDR3aa: CASSLTRGVEQYF
CDR3nt: TGTGCCAGCAGCTTAACCAGGGGGGTCGAGCAGTACTTC

v_gene: TRBV3-1/TRBV3-2
d_gene: -
abundance: -
j_gene: TRBJ2-7
CDR3aa: CASSPDGGRFYEQYF
CDR3nt: TGTGCCAGCAGCCCTGACGGGGGTCGGTTCTACGAGCAGTACTTC

v_gene: TRBV28
d_gene: -
abundance: -
j_gene: TRBJ1-1
CDR3aa: CASISRSSAKAFF
CDR3nt: TGTGCCAGCATCTCAAGAAGCAGCGCAAAAGCTTTCTTT

v_gene: TRBV4-2
d_gene: -
abundance: -
j_gene: TRBJ2-7
CDR3aa: CASSQERTVSSYEQYF
CDR3nt: TGTGCCAGCAGCCAAGAAAGGACAGTAAGCTCCTACGAGCAGTACTTC

v_gene: TRBV11-2
d_gene: TRBD2
abundance: -
j_gene: TRBJ2-3
CDR3aa: CASSLSSSGGRIDTQYF
CDR3nt: TGTGCCAGCAGCTTATCTTCGTCGGGGGGGCGGATAGATACGCAGTATTTT

v_gene: TRBV11-2
d_gene: -
abundance: -
j_gene: TRBJ1-6
CDR3aa: CASSLQQGYSPLHF
CDR3nt: TGTGCCAGCAGCCTACAACAGGGATATTCACCCCTCCACTTT

v_gene: TRBV7-2
d_gene: -
abundance: -
j_gene: TRBJ2-1
CDR3aa: CASSPRSRRDEQFF
CDR3nt: TGTGCCAGCAGCCCGCGGAGCAGGAGGGATGAGCAGTTCTTC

v_gene: TRBV7-9
d_gene: -
abundance: once
j_gene: TRBJ1-1
CDR3aa: CASSLQGTGYTEAFF
CDR3nt: TGTGCCAGCAGCTTACAGGGCACAGGGTACACTGAAGCTTTCTTT

v_gene: TRBV10-3
d_gene: -
abundance: -
j_gene: TRBJ1-2
CDR3aa: CAISEFRGGDGYTF
CDR3nt: TGTGCCATCAGTGAGTTCAGGGGTGGGGATGGCTACACCTTC

v_gene: TRBV2
d_gene: -
abundance: -
j_gene: TRBJ1-6
CDR3aa: CASSVSSPGNNSPLHF
CDR3nt: TGTGCCAGCAGTGTTTCTTCCCCAGGAAATAATTCACCCCTCCACTTT

v_gene: TRBV5-1
d_gene: -
abundance: -
j_gene: TRBJ2-7
CDR3aa: CASKPSPGSYEQYF
CDR3nt: TGCGCCAGCAAACCCTCCCCGGGCTCCTACGAGCAGTACTTC

v_gene: TRBV4-1
d_gene: TRBD1
abundance: -
j_gene: TRBJ2-5
CDR3aa: CASSQYMTGERQETQYF
CDR3nt: TGCGCCAGCAGCCAATACATGACAGGGGAGCGGCAAGAGACCCAGTACTTC

v_gene: TRBV4-2
d_gene: -
abundance: -
j_gene: TRBJ1-1
CDR3aa: CASSQQGSGAFF
CDR3nt: TGTGCCAGCAGCCAACAGGGGAGCGGAGCTTTCTTT

v_gene: TRBV28
d_gene: -
abundance: -
j_gene: TRBJ1-1
CDR3aa: CASSFPGMNTEAFF
CDR3nt: TGTGCCAGCAGTTTCCCCGGGATGAACACTGAAGCTTTCTTT

v_gene: TRBV2
d_gene: -
abundance: -
j_gene: TRBJ2-2
CDR3aa: CASSVRLPTGELFF
CDR3nt: TGTGCCAGCAGTGTTAGACTGCCCACCGGGGAGCTGTTTTTT